A selection of T cell receptor beta chains follows, all from one sample in a study of regulatory T cells in long-lasting Graves disease. One entry per CDR3 protein, called by TCRdb with MiXCR from the multiplex PCR reads. This sample has 600,000 to 800,000 distinct CDR3 sequences, with 25% to 30% found just once. The source was peripheral blood mononuclear cells (PBMCs), collected when the disease was refractory, from a patient treated with antithyroid drugs. Every receptor here comes from a female donor with Graves disease. The CDR3 runs from the conserved cysteine through the conserved F or W. D genes are given only for firm matches. Size tells how often a clone was seen (once, few, many) or the class of an expanded clone, and some rows leave it out.

J | V | size | D | CDR3 | DNA
TRBJ2-5 | TRBV20-1 | few | TRBD2 | CSALAGGGQETQYF | TGCAGTGCTTTAGCGGGAGGGGGCCAAGAGACCCAGTACTTC
TRBJ2-1 | TRBV6-4 | - | - | CASSEGLEYNEQFF | TGTGCCAGCAGTGAAGGTCTAGAGTACAATGAGCAGTTCTTC
TRBJ1-5 | TRBV5-1 | - | - | CASSLGATGNQPQHF | TGCGCCAGCAGCTTGGGTGCGACAGGAAATCAGCCCCAGCATTTT
TRBJ1-2 | TRBV7-9 | few | - | CASSLDPTNYGYTF | TGTGCCAGCAGCTTGGACCCCACTAACTATGGCTACACCTTC
TRBJ1-1 | TRBV9 | few | - | CASSVGAGTSEAFF | TGTGCCAGCAGCGTAGGCGCCGGGACAAGTGAAGCTTTCTTT
TRBJ2-5 | TRBV27 | few | - | CASSLSPPGLTQETQYF | TGTGCCAGCAGTTTATCGCCCCCTGGACTGACCCAAGAGACCCAGTACTTC
TRBJ2-5 | TRBV4-1 | many | - | CASSQESRGGGQETQYF | TGCGCCAGCAGCCAAGAATCCAGGGGTGGGGGCCAAGAGACCCAGTACTTC
TRBJ2-3 | TRBV7-9 | few | - | CASSSNTDTQYF | TGTGCCAGCAGCTCCAACACAGATACGCAGTATTTT
TRBJ1-1 | TRBV28 | many | - | CASSFFRLAKNTEAFF | TGTGCCAGCAGTTTTTTTCGCCTGGCTAAGAACACTGAAGCTTTCTTT
TRBJ1-1 | TRBV28 | many | - | CAIQGWNTEAFF | TGTGCCATTCAGGGCTGGAACACTGAAGCTTTCTTT
TRBJ1-1 | TRBV7-9 | - | - | CASSPTGRASSAGFF | TGTGCCAGCAGCCCTACTGGACGGGCATCGAGTGCGGGTTTCTTT
TRBJ1-1 | TRBV4-2 | once | - | CASSQVSANTEAFF | TGTGCCAGCAGCCAAGTTTCCGCGAACACTGAAGCTTTCTTT
TRBJ1-2 | TRBV6-2/TRBV6-3 | many | - | CASSESGMGRYGYTF | TGTGCCAGCAGTGAGTCGGGAATGGGCAGATACGGCTACACCTTC
TRBJ2-2 | TRBV6-1 | few | TRBD2 | CASSNSGRDTGELFF | TGTGCCAGCAGTAACAGCGGGAGAGATACCGGGGAGCTGTTTTTT
TRBJ1-4 | TRBV6-1 | many | TRBD1 | CASSEPRGQSNEKLFF | TGTGCCAGCAGTGAACCGCGGGGACAGTCTAATGAAAAACTGTTTTTT
TRBJ1-1 | TRBV5-1 | few | TRBD1 | CASSLVGTGAEAFF | TGCGCCAGCAGCTTGGTCGGGACAGGGGCTGAAGCTTTCTTT
TRBJ1-5 | TRBV20-1 | - | - | CSARRRGGARNQPQHF | TGCAGTGCTAGGAGAAGAGGAGGGGCCCGGAATCAGCCCCAGCATTTT
TRBJ2-3 | TRBV14 | - | - | CASSPGLLGRDTQYF | TGTGCCAGCAGCCCCGGCCTACTGGGGCGCGATACGCAGTATTTT
TRBJ2-7 | TRBV6-2/TRBV6-3 | few | - | CASRRVTPGEQYF | TGTGCCAGCAGGCGGGTAACCCCGGGGGAGCAGTACTTC
TRBJ1-2 | TRBV7-3 | once | TRBD1 | CASSPRPGGSIYGYTF | TGTGCCAGCAGCCCCAGGCCAGGGGGCAGTATCTATGGCTACACCTTC
TRBJ1-6 | TRBV25-1 | - | - | CASSEVWDESLHF | TGTGCCAGCAGTGAAGTATGGGACGAGTCCCTCCACTTT
TRBJ1-2 | TRBV6-1 | - | - | CASSEHLGYGYTF | TGTGCCAGCAGTGAACATTTAGGTTATGGCTACACCTTC
TRBJ1-1 | TRBV6-1 | - | - | CASSDFLTRNTEAFF | TGTGCCAGCAGTGATTTTCTGACCCGGAACACTGAAGCTTTCTTT
TRBJ1-2 | TRBV20-1 | - | - | CSARRADREYGYTF | TGCAGTGCTAGAAGGGCAGACCGGGAGTATGGCTACACCTTC
TRBJ1-1 | TRBV28 | many | - | CASSFLGVGNTEAFF | TGTGCCAGCAGTTTTTTGGGGGTAGGGAACACTGAAGCTTTCTTT
TRBJ2-3 | TRBV12-3/TRBV12-4 | - | TRBD2 | CASNPSGSHTDTQYF | TGTGCCAGCAACCCTAGCGGGAGTCATACAGATACGCAGTATTTT
TRBJ2-5 | TRBV20-1 | - | - | CSATRVVETQYF | TGCAGTGCTACCCGGGTCGTAGAGACCCAGTACTTC
TRBJ1-2 | TRBV5-1 | few | TRBD1 | CASSDRANGYTF | TGCGCCAGCAGCGACAGGGCGAATGGCTACACCTTC
TRBJ1-1 | TRBV20-1 | few | - | CSASKVVGGAKKFSEAFF | TGCAGTGCTAGTAAGGTCGTCGGAGGGGCGAAAAAGTTCTCTGAAGCTTTCTTT
TRBJ1-4 | TRBV4-1 | - | TRBD1 | CASSLNRGEEKLFF | TGCGCCAGCAGCCTAAACAGGGGAGAGGAAAAACTGTTTTTT
TRBJ2-7 | TRBV20-1 | - | TRBD2 | CSARDTAGRDEQYF | TGCAGTGCTAGAGATACAGCGGGAAGGGACGAGCAGTACTTC
TRBJ1-1 | TRBV19 | - | - | CASSSTGMRTEAFF | TGTGCCAGTAGTAGCACAGGGATGAGAACTGAAGCTTTCTTT
TRBJ1-4 | TRBV28 | many | - | CASSLREFLNEKLFF | TGTGCCAGCAGTTTAAGGGAATTCCTTAATGAAAAACTGTTTTTT
TRBJ1-2 | TRBV2 | - | - | CASTPGVFGYTF | TGTGCCAGCACCCCTGGGGTTTTTGGCTACACCTTC
TRBJ2-7 | TRBV9 | few | - | CASSHQRGNEQYF | TGTGCCAGCAGCCATCAGAGAGGAAACGAGCAGTACTTC
TRBJ1-6 | TRBV7-2 | - | TRBD1 | CASSPTGSFGSPLHF | TGTGCCAGCAGCCCGACAGGGTCGTTCGGTTCACCCCTCCACTTT
TRBJ2-5 | TRBV3-1 | - | TRBD2 | CASSQVMSKREIQETQYF | TGTGCCAGCAGCCAAGTGATGTCGAAGCGGGAGATTCAGGAGACCCAGTACTTC
TRBJ1-3 | TRBV6-2/TRBV6-3 | - | - | CASSYSSESGNTIYF | TGTGCCAGCAGTTACTCATCAGAATCTGGAAACACCATATATTTT
TRBJ1-1 | TRBV19 | few | - | CASTGRPNTEAFF | TGTGCCAGTACCGGACGGCCGAACACTGAAGCTTTCTTT
TRBJ1-1 | TRBV29-1 | few | - | CSVQGMNTEAFF | TGCAGCGTCCAGGGGATGAACACTGAAGCTTTCTTT
TRBJ1-1 | TRBV14 | many | TRBD1 | CASSQDRDTEAFF | TGTGCCAGCAGCCAGGACAGGGACACTGAAGCTTTCTTT
TRBJ2-7 | TRBV5-1 | - | - | CASSLVILRDSYEQYF | TGCGCCAGCAGCTTGGTGATCTTACGGGACTCCTACGAGCAGTACTTC
TRBJ2-7 | TRBV4-1 | - | TRBD1 | CASSLAGQGAKEQYF | TGCGCCAGCAGCCTCGCGGGACAGGGGGCGAAAGAGCAGTACTTC
TRBJ1-1 | TRBV5-1 | few | - | CASSLGAGANTEAFF | TGCGCCAGCAGCTTGGGGGCGGGGGCGAACACTGAAGCTTTCTTT
TRBJ1-4 | TRBV5-1 | many | TRBD1 | CASSLATGVIGEKLFF | TGCGCCAGCAGCTTGGCCACAGGGGTAATAGGGGAAAAACTGTTTTTT
TRBJ1-5 | TRBV5-1 | few | - | CAIQRNQPQHF | TGCGCCATCCAACGTAATCAGCCCCAGCATTTT
TRBJ1-3 | TRBV29-1 | - | - | CSVSRTSSGNTIYF | TGCAGCGTGAGTCGGACGAGCTCTGGAAACACCATATATTTT
TRBJ1-4 | TRBV6-5 | few | - | CASSYLGVDEKLFF | TGTGCCAGCAGTTACTTGGGCGTCGATGAAAAACTGTTTTTT
TRBJ2-5 | TRBV11-2 | few | TRBD1 | CASSFYRGQAAQETQYF | TGTGCCAGCAGCTTCTATAGGGGACAGGCTGCTCAAGAGACCCAGTACTTC
TRBJ1-1 | TRBV30 | few | TRBD1 | CAWEGQGWTEAFF | TGTGCCTGGGAAGGACAGGGATGGACTGAAGCTTTCTTT